The sequence of this TCR beta chain was determined in a study of sequential checkpoint blockade in melanoma. Study background: Maintenance nivolumab came after either treatment sequence.

Measured with immunoSEQ multiplex PCR; TCRdb has only the in-frame clones, and not every one. Counted here are fewer than 35,000 clones, 75% to 90% occurring once; the ten biggest clones make up 20% to 25%. CDR1 SNHLY and CDR2 FYNNEI come from the germline V gene. This CDR3 has 14 residues. The ends lost 0 bases at V and 6 bases at J; junction bases unmatched: 1. The sample's treatment: randomized to nivolumab then ipilimumab (arm A) or the reverse (arm B). DNA-damaging chemotherapy had not been given to any patient beforehand. This sequence was found in a human donor with melanoma. The sample was CD8+ T cells sorted from blood (inferred from file names), taken from a patient given nivolumab and ipilimumab in sequence. The chain employs TRBV2 and TRBJ1-2, with 10 bases that match TRBD1. CDR3 nucleotide sequence: TGTGCCAGCAGTGAAGCGGACAGGGGGGATGGCTACACCTTC. It encodes CASSEADRGDGYTF.